These 8 T cell receptor beta chains were all obtained from the same sample, sequenced in a study of cytomegalovirus exposure and HLA in healthy donors. Use of 60 Vbeta and 13 Jbeta primers characterized the PCR. Some clones are missing from TCRdb's copy, which holds only in-frame ones; the method was immunoSEQ multiplex PCR. The sample yields approximately 77,000 clones, nearly 80% seen once. The specimen was PBMCs. Source of these receptors: a man in his forties in good health and CMV-seronegative.

The chain joins TRBV7-9 to TRBJ2-3, with 13 bases aligning to TRBD2. Germline CDR1 is SEHNR and CDR2 is FQNEAQ (reference sequence). After removal of 3 bases from V and 6 bases from J, the junction contained 3 bases not matched to a gene. The CDR3 is 15 residues long. The DNA for the CDR3 is TGTGCCAGCAGCTTCGGGACTAGCGGGGCCGATACGCAGTATTTT. Translation: CASSFGTSGADTQYF.

This clone has a handful of counts. The CDR3 here is CASGSGSRGETQYF. The CDR3 region has the DNA TGTGCCAGCGGTAGCGGGAGTAGGGGAGAGACCCAGTACTTC. The chain recombines TRBV28 with TRBJ2-5, with 9 positions matching TRBD2. Germline CDR1 and CDR2: MDHEN and SYDVKM. The J segment lost 4 bases and the V segment lost 8 bases, leaving 8 bases of the junction unmatched. The CDR3 covers 14 residues. Looking up the rest from reference TRBV28 and TRBJ2-5 gives the full variable domain: DVKVTQSSRYLVKRTGEKVFLECVQDMDHENMFWYRQDPGLGLRLIYFSYDVKMKEKGDIPEGYSVSREKKERFSLILESASTNQTSMYLCASGSGSRGETQYFGPGTRLLVL.

This chain uses TRBV4-1 with TRBJ1-2, with D uncertain. The V gene lost 0 bases and the J gene lost 5 bases, with 16 bases spanning the gap. Germline-derived CDR1 and CDR2 are MGHRA and YSYEKL. The CDR3 has 16 amino acids. The DNA of the CDR3 is TGCGCCAGCAGCCAAGATGGAGTCGGTGAACGGTATGGCTACACCTTC. This codes for CASSQDGVGERYGYTF.

The CDR3 protein is CASSPTAGALYGYTF. The DNA for the CDR3 is TGTGCCAGCAGCCCCACCGCAGGGGCCCTCTATGGCTACACCTTC. The chain carries TRBV7-2 and TRBJ1-2, with D maybe TRBD1 (6 bases). Germline V gene lookup returns CDR1 SGHTA and CDR2 FQGNSA. Trimming left V 5 bases short and J 4 bases short, with 17 bases between. The CDR3 contains 15 residues. Supplemented by reference TRBV7-2 and TRBJ1-2, the full variable domain reads GAGVSQSPSNKVTEKGKDVELRCDPISGHTALYWYRQSLGQGLEFLIYFQGNSAPDKSGLPSDRFSAERTGGSVSTLTIQRTQQEDSAVYLCASSPTAGALYGYTFGSGTRLTVV.

The gene calls are TRBV28 and TRBJ1-2; TRBD1 matches at 7 bases. Germline loops: CDR1 MDHEN, CDR2 SYDVKM. The CDR3 is 15 amino acids. Unmatched junction bases numbered 8, after V lost 6 bases and J lost 1 base. In nucleotides, the CDR3 is TGTGCCAGCAGCCCCCCCGGGACAGTTAACTATGGCTACACCTTC. Amino acids: CASSPPGTVNYGYTF.

This clone was detected only a few times. The chain employs TRBV30 and TRBJ2-7; TRBD1 matches 10 bases. The CDR3 is made up of 13 amino acids. V dropped 2 bases and J dropped 5; count of bases not matched to a gene: 3. CDR1 GTSNPN and CDR2 SVGIG come from the germline V gene (reference sequence). The CDR3 sequence: CAWSPGQGNEQYF. The CDR3 DNA sequence: TGTGCCTGGAGTCCGGGACAGGGGAACGAGCAGTACTTC.

The chain has TRBV25-1 and TRBJ2-7; D is undetermined. Deletions cut 4 bases from V and 3 bases from J, with 4 bases between. Germline V gene lookup returns CDR1 MGHDK and CDR2 SYGVNS. This CDR3 has 11 residues. In nucleotides, the CDR3 is TGTGCCAGCAGTGGCGTCTACGAGCAGTACTTC. Translated, it gives CASSGVYEQYF.

The chain joins TRBV29-1 to TRBJ2-5; 15 nucleotides agree with TRBD2. J was trimmed by 3 bases and V by 6 bases; bases with no gene match: 2. Germline CDR1 and CDR2: SQVTM and ANQGSEA. This CDR3 has 14 residues. CDR3 in DNA: TGCAGCGTGGGACTAGCGGGAGGAGAAGAGACCCAGTACTTC. Residues: CSVGLAGGEETQYF.